These 8 T cell receptor beta chains share one sample of origin, sequenced in a study of blood T cell repertoires in COVID-19. Using immunoSEQ multiplex PCR, the repertoire was profiled, and TCRdb retains in-frame clones only, with some absent. The table shows fewer than 300,000 clones, with over 75% occurring only once. Sequencing was carried out using peripheral blood. These receptors were collected from a man between 45 and 60 years old with active or convalescent COVID-19.

J is TRBJ2-7 and V is TRBV16, with a tentative D call TRBD1 (6 bases). Trimming stripped 0 bases from V and 5 bases from J, with 14 bases between. This CDR3 contains 15 residues. Germline V gene data show CDR1 as KGHSY and CDR2 as FQNENV. CDR3 in amino acids: CASSQSGGELNEQYF. The CDR3 region has the DNA TGTGCCAGCAGCCAATCAGGGGGAGAATTGAACGAGCAGTACTTC.

This clone was picked up a small number of times. The J gene is TRBJ1-2, the V gene TRBV7-2, with TRBD1 matching over 8 bases. CDR3 length equals 13 residues. V gave up 5 bases and J gave up 8 bases; unmatched junction bases: 7. Germline loops: CDR1 SGHTA, CDR2 FQGNSA. The CDR3 loop is CASSPTGDGGYTF. CDR3 bases: TGTGCCAGCAGCCCGACAGGGGATGGAGGCTACACCTTC. The full variable domain, in which reference TRBV7-2 and TRBJ1-2 provide the parts outside the CDR3, is GAGVSQSPSNKVTEKGKDVELRCDPISGHTALYWYRQSLGQGLEFLIYFQGNSAPDKSGLPSDRFSAERTGGSVSTLTIQRTQQEDSAVYLCASSPTGDGGYTFGSGTRLTVV.

The chain has TRBV11-2 and TRBJ2-7; D gene ambiguous. V lost 3 bases and J 6 bases, leaving 18 bases between the germline ends. The germline CDR1 and CDR2 sequences are SGHAT and FQNNGV. This CDR3 contains 15 residues. CDR3 sequence reads: CASSLGPSPSIEQYF. Here the CDR3 DNA reads TGTGCCAGCAGCTTGGGCCCTTCTCCTTCCATCGAGCAGTACTTC.

The CDR3 DNA reads TGTGCCAGCAGTCCCCGGCTCGACAGTTCGCACACCTTC. It yields the protein CASSPRLDSSHTF. V is TRBV12-3 or TRBV12-4 and J is TRBJ1-2; D is possibly TRBD1 (5 bases). V was cut by 5 bases and J by 12 bases, with 19 bases left in between. The CDR3 is made up of 13 amino acids.

The chain combines TRBV28 with TRBJ2-7, with 7 nucleotides matching TRBD2. The CDR3 has 14 residues. CDR1 MDHEN and CDR2 SYDVKM come from the germline V gene. Trimming took 2 bases from V and 4 from J; bases not matched to a gene: 5. CDR3 residues: CASSLAGAVYEQYF. Here the CDR3 DNA reads TGTGCCAGCAGTTTAGCGGGAGCTGTTTACGAGCAGTACTTC.

This rearrangement joins TRBV7-2 to TRBJ2-1, with 10 bases lining up with TRBD2. Per germline, CDR1 SGHTA and CDR2 FQGNSA. The V segment lost 5 bases and the J segment 0 bases; nucleotides outside the gene matches: 10. The length of the CDR3 is 18 residues. CDR3 region: CASSPAGGGFRSYNEQFF. CDR3 nucleotide sequence: TGTGCCAGCAGCCCAGCGGGAGGGGGGTTTCGCTCCTACAATGAGCAGTTCTTC.

This sequence joins TRBV4-2 and TRBJ1-2; weak D call: TRBD1 (5 bases). CDR1 and CDR2 (germline): LGHNA, YNFKEQ. This CDR3 spans 14 amino acids. Deletions cut 1 base from V and 4 bases from J, with 10 bases between. The CDR3 DNA reads as TGTGCCAGCAGCCAAGCGGGGGAGGTCTATGGCTACACCTTC. Amino acids: CASSQAGEVYGYTF.

The chain joins TRBV11-2 to TRBJ1-1, with D possibly being TRBD1 (6 bases). The CDR3 is 15 residues long. Per germline, CDR1 SGHAT and CDR2 FQNNGV. Trimming left V 5 bases short and J 7 bases short, with 20 bases between. This CDR3 is CASSPRRGGLSEAFF. The CDR3 nucleotides read TGTGCCAGCAGCCCCCGGAGGGGGGGGCTCAGTGAAGCTTTCTTT. The full variable domain, rest sourced from reference TRBV11-2 and TRBJ1-1, is EAGVAQSPRYKIIEKRQSVAFWCNPISGHATLYWYQQILGQGPKLLIQFQNNGVVDDSQLPKDRFSAERLKGVDSTLKIQPAKLEDSAVYLCASSPRRGGLSEAFFGQGTRLTVV.